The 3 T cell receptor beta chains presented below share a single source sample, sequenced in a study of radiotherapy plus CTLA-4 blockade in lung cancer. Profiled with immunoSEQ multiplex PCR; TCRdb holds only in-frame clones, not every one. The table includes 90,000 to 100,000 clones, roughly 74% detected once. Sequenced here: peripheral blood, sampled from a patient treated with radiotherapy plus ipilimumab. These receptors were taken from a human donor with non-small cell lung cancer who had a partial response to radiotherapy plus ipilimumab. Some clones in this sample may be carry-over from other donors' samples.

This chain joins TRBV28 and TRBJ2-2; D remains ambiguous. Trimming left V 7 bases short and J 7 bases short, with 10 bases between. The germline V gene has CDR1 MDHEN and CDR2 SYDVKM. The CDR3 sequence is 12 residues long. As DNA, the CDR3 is TGTGCCAGCACCACGGTAGTCGGGGAGCTGTTTTTT. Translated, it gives CASTTVVGELFF.

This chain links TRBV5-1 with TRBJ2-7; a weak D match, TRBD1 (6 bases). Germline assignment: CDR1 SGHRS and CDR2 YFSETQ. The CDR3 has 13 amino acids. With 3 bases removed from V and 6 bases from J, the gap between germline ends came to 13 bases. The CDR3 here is CASSWDAGVEQYF. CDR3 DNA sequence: TGCGCCAGCAGCTGGGACGCAGGGGTCGAGCAGTACTTC.

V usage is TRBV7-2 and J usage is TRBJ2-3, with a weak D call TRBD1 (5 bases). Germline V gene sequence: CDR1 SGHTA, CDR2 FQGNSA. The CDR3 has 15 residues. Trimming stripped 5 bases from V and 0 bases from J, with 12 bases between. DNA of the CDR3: TGTGCCAGCAGCCCCAGACAGTTTAGCACAGATACGCAGTATTTT. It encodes CASSPRQFSTDTQYF.